The next 26 T cell receptor beta chains were all read from a single sample in a study of siplizumab effects on memory and regulatory T cells. The repertoire was sequenced with immunoSEQ multiplex PCR; TCRdb's copy has only in-frame clones and lacks some. The sample lists 60,000 to 70,000 clones; 80% to 90% were seen once. The specimen sequenced was Tregs sorted from blood. The receptors originated from a human donor in good health.

The chain has TRBV11-3 and TRBJ2-5; D gene uncertain. The CDR3 length is 14 residues. In germline, CDR1 is SGHNT, CDR2 YENEEA. V gave up 5 bases and J gave up 7 bases, with 17 bases separating them. As DNA, the CDR3 is TGTGCCAGCAGCCCACGGACGGAGATCGGGACCCAGTACTTC. Encoded protein: CASSPRTEIGTQYF.

The genes are TRBV5-1 and TRBJ2-1; D not resolved. The length of the CDR3 is 14 residues. Germline V CDR1 and CDR2: SGHRS, YFSETQ. V lost 4 bases and J 2 bases, leaving 10 bases between the germline ends. The CDR3, as DNA: TGCGCCAGCAGCCTGTTGGGCGCCTACAATGAGCAGTTCTTC. This encodes CASSLLGAYNEQFF.

V and J are TRBV6-6 and TRBJ2-7; D is uncertain. The V end was cut by 1 base, the J end by 6 bases, with 10 bases between. CDR3 length: 13 amino acids. Germline-derived CDR1 and CDR2 are MNHNY and SVGAGI (reference sequence). CDR3 loop: CASSYWGTGEQYF. For the CDR3, the DNA is TGTGCCAGCAGTTACTGGGGTACCGGCGAGCAGTACTTC.

The V and J genes are TRBV4-1 and TRBJ2-1; no clear D. V lost 0 bases and J lost 7, with 19 bases in between. Germline CDR1 is MGHRA and CDR2 is YSYEKL. CDR3 size: 17 residues. Here the CDR3 reads CASSQDPPINIGNEQFF. In DNA form, the CDR3 reads TGCGCCAGCAGCCAAGATCCACCCATTAATATAGGGAATGAGCAGTTCTTC.

The chain joins TRBV7-2 to TRBJ2-7; D possibly corresponds to TRBD2 (5 bases). The CDR3 runs to 14 residues. V shed 2 bases and J shed 2 bases, with 10 bases lying between them. The germline CDR1 and CDR2 sequences are SGHTA and FQGNSA. The CDR3 region is CASSLRVGAYEQYF. CDR3 nucleotide sequence: TGTGCCAGCAGCTTAAGGGTGGGAGCCTACGAGCAGTACTTC.

The chain uses TRBV7-9 and TRBJ2-6; D not certain. This CDR3 contains 15 residues. The germline V and J ends were trimmed by 4 bases and 0 bases, with 7 bases remaining between them. Germline assignment: CDR1 SEHNR and CDR2 FQNEAQ (reference sequence). The CDR3 spells CASSSTNSGANVLTF. The CDR3 nucleotides are TGTGCCAGCAGCTCAACTAACTCTGGGGCCAACGTCCTGACTTTC.

In its sample, this clone was seen a few times. This chain connects TRBV5-1 to TRBJ1-2; D gene unclear. This CDR3 is 13 amino acids long. The V end was cut by 2 bases, the J end by 4 bases, with 9 bases between. Germline V gene sequence: CDR1 SGHRS, CDR2 YFSETQ. As DNA, the CDR3 is TGCGCCAGCAGCTTAGTGCAGGCCTATGGCTACACCTTC. As protein: CASSLVQAYGYTF.

DNA for the CDR3: TGTGCCAGCAGTTTGAGGGGGCCAAGGTCACCCCTCCACTTT. Protein product: CASSLRGPRSPLHF. V is TRBV28 and J is TRBJ1-6; 7 nucleotides match TRBD1. CDR1 and CDR2 (germline): MDHEN, SYDVKM. V trimming: 3 bases; J trimming: 10 bases; junction bases outside the gene matches: 6. This CDR3 has 14 residues.

The sample holds one count of this clone. CDR3 coding DNA: TGTGCCAGCAGCTTGGCGGGACTAGATAATTACAATGAGCAGTTCTTC. Protein sequence: CASSLAGLDNYNEQFF. The J gene is TRBJ2-1, the V gene TRBV5-4; 8 nucleotides agree with TRBD2. Germline CDR1 and CDR2: SGHNT and YYREEE (reference sequence). The CDR3 has 16 residues. J lost 4 bases, V lost 0 bases, and 6 bases had no gene match.

This chain connects TRBV15 to TRBJ1-1; D not resolved. The CDR3 is 13 residues long. Trimming removed 2 bases from V and 8 bases from J, with 12 bases in between. Germline CDR1 and CDR2: LNHNV and YYDKDF (reference sequence). The CDR3: CATSRRWEAEAFF. CDR3 bases: TGTGCCACCAGCAGACGCTGGGAGGCAGAAGCTTTCTTT.

For this clone: One end of the junction varies from germline; a read error may be responsible. The rearrangement joins TRBV18 to TRBJ2-1; D perhaps matches TRBD1 (6 bases). CDR3 size: 12 residues. CDR1 and CDR2 from the germline V gene are KGHSH and LQKENI. Written as DNA, the CDR3 is TGTGCCAGCTCACGGCAACTGGGTTGGGGGCTCTTC. Translation gives CASSRQLGWGLF.

The chain joins TRBV7-9 to TRBJ2-1; D possibly corresponds to TRBD2 (6 bases). This CDR3 is built from 14 residues. Per the germline V gene, CDR1 is SEHNR and CDR2 is FQNEAQ (reference sequence). The V end was cut by 6 bases, the J end by 4 bases, with 13 bases between. The CDR3, as DNA: TGTGCCAGCAGACGACTAGATAGTTACAATGAGCAGTTCTTC. Translated: CASRRLDSYNEQFF.

The rearrangement joins TRBV5-6 to TRBJ2-3; tentative D call: TRBD2 (5 bases). Per germline, CDR1 SGHDT and CDR2 YYEEEE. CDR3 length equals 14 residues. Trimming removed 5 bases at V and 2 bases at J, with 12 bases between. The CDR3 spells CASRAGGVTDTQYF. The DNA for the CDR3 is TGTGCCAGCAGGGCGGGCGGAGTCACAGATACGCAGTATTTT.

The V gene is TRBV7-9, the J gene TRBJ2-1; the D call may be TRBD1 or TRBD2 (7 bases each). V lost 5 bases to trimming and J lost 10 bases, with 12 bases between them. This CDR3 comprises 12 residues. Germline V CDR1 and CDR2: SEHNR, FQNEAQ (reference sequence). DNA for the CDR3: TGTGCCAGCAGCCCAGGGGGGGTAGAGCAGTTCTTC. This encodes CASSPGGVEQFF.

The DNA for the CDR3 is TGTGCCAGTAGTACAGGGGGCGTAAGCAATCAGCCCCAGCATTTT. Its protein is CASSTGGVSNQPQHF. The chain links TRBV19 to TRBJ1-5; 8 nucleotides line up with TRBD1. J gave up 1 base and V 4 bases, and 3 bases lay outside the gene matches. Looked up from germline, CDR1 is LNHDA and CDR2 is SQIVND (reference sequence). This CDR3 is 15 amino acids long.

The chain recombines TRBV30 with TRBJ1-2; D not resolved. V was cut by 1 base and J by 4 bases, with 16 bases left in between. Germline V CDR1 and CDR2: GTSNPN, SVGIG (reference sequence). The CDR3 runs 15 residues. The CDR3 nucleotides are TGTGCCTGGAGTGAAGGCCTACCCGGCGGCTATGGCTACACCTTC. Its protein is CAWSEGLPGGYGYTF.

The rearrangement uses TRBV7-3 and TRBJ2-2; D uncertain. Deletions cut 5 bases from V and 4 bases from J, with 8 bases between. This CDR3 is 13 amino acids long. Germline CDR1 and CDR2: SGHTA and FQGTGA. The CDR3 region has the DNA TGTGCCAGCAGCCCTTGGGGCACCGGGGAGCTGTTTTTT. It is translated as CASSPWGTGELFF.

The CDR3 here is CASSLDGTDYSPLHF. The CDR3 DNA sequence: TGCGCCAGCAGCTTGGACGGGACCGACTATTCACCCCTCCACTTT. The chain employs TRBV5-1 and TRBJ1-6; a weak D match, TRBD1 (5 bases). In germline, CDR1 is SGHRS, CDR2 YFSETQ. The CDR3 totals 15 residues. V shed 0 bases and J shed 8 bases, with 12 bases lying between them.

The chain links TRBV28 to TRBJ2-1; D is perhaps TRBD2 (5 bases). V shed 1 base and J shed 6 bases, with 7 bases lying between them. The CDR3 spans 13 residues. Germline V CDR1 and CDR2: MDHEN, SYDVKM. The CDR3 DNA reads TGTGCCAGCAGTTTATTTAGCGTCAATGAGCAGTTCTTC. This encodes CASSLFSVNEQFF.

The rearrangement uses TRBV6-6 and TRBJ2-5; D perhaps matches TRBD2 (6 bases). This CDR3 region has 15 residues. From germline, CDR1 is MNHNY and CDR2 SVGAGI (reference sequence). V lost 6 bases and J lost 2, with 16 bases in between. The CDR3 here is CASREGFLEQETQYF. DNA for the CDR3: TGTGCCAGCAGGGAGGGTTTTTTGGAACAAGAGACCCAGTACTTC.

The V and J genes are TRBV14 and TRBJ1-2, with D hard to call. Germline CDR1 SGHDN, CDR2 FVKESK. The length of the CDR3 is 16 residues. V dropped 4 bases and J dropped 5 bases, with 20 bases sitting between them. Here the CDR3 reads CASSPPPPGKFYGYTF. CDR3 DNA sequence: TGTGCCAGCAGCCCCCCTCCACCGGGGAAATTTTATGGCTACACCTTC.

The V call is TRBV20-1, the J call TRBJ2-1; 11 bases line up with TRBD2. J lost 15 bases, V lost 3 bases, and 4 bases had no gene match. The CDR3 has 11 amino acids. Per the germline V gene, CDR1 is DFQATT and CDR2 is SNEGSKA (reference sequence). CDR3 nucleotides: TGCAGTGCTAGTTTAGCGGGAGGGCCGTTCTTC. Residues: CSASLAGGPFF.

This chain connects TRBV7-2 to TRBJ2-3; TRBD1 matches at 7 bases. Unmatched junction bases numbered 12, after V lost 5 bases and J lost 1 base. The CDR3 is 17 amino acids. Germline V lookup: CDR1 SGHTA, CDR2 FQGNSA. The CDR3 nucleotides are TGTGCCAGCAGCGAAACAGGGGCCGTTCTTCGCACAGATACGCAGTATTTT. Its protein is CASSETGAVLRTDTQYF.

In regard to this clone: An end of the junction differs from the germline gene, which may be a read error. This sequence joins TRBV7-7 and TRBJ2-5, with D possibly matching TRBD1 (5 bases). The CDR3 is made up of 13 amino acids. Germline V gene lookup returns CDR1 SSHAT and CDR2 FNYEAQ (reference sequence). The CDR3 DNA is TGTGCTAGCAGCTTGACAGCCTCCGGGACCCAGTACTTC. Translated, it gives CASSLTASGTQYF.

V and J are TRBV7-2 and TRBJ2-4; weak D call: TRBD2 (6 bases). Germline V CDR1 and CDR2: SGHTA, FQGNSA. Trimming left V 1 base short and J 5 bases short, with 15 bases between. The CDR3 is 16 residues long. This CDR3 is CASSLGVAESQNIQYF. In DNA form, the CDR3 reads TGTGCCAGCAGCTTAGGGGTAGCGGAATCCCAAAACATTCAGTACTTC. The entire variable domain, with the rest obtained from reference TRBV7-2 and TRBJ2-4, is as follows: GAGVSQSPSNKVTEKGKDVELRCDPISGHTALYWYRQSLGQGLEFLIYFQGNSAPDKSGLPSDRFSAERTGGSVSTLTIQRTQQEDSAVYLCASSLGVAESQNIQYFGAGTRLSVL.

The chain joins TRBV5-1 to TRBJ2-1; no clear D. Germline V gene data show CDR1 as SGHRS and CDR2 as YFSETQ. CDR3 size: 10 residues. Trimming pared 1 base from V and 9 bases from J, leaving 2 bases between. The CDR3 reads CASSLSEQFF. The CDR3 coding sequence is TGCGCCAGCAGCTTGTCTGAGCAGTTCTTC.